This T cell receptor beta chain was identified during a study of cytomegalovirus exposure and HLA in healthy donors. Findings of the study overall: Confirmation in vitro established that three CMV-associated chains were specific for CMV antigens.

For this clone: As yet, its antigen is unknown.

PCR employed 60 Vbeta and 13 Jbeta primers. The table came from immunoSEQ multiplex PCR; TCRdb's copy has only in-frame clones and leaves some out. This sample has some 220,000 clones; around 80% occur once, and the top ten carry about 0.6%. Between the trimmed V and J ends, which lost 3 bases and 4 bases, there was a span of 15 bases. CDR1 SGHTA and CDR2 FQGNSA come from the germline V gene. This CDR3 has 15 amino acids. The source is a woman in her 40s in good health and CMV-seronegative. V and J are TRBV7-2 and TRBJ1-1; perhaps TRBD1 as D (5 bases). Material: PBMCs. For the CDR3, the DNA is TGTGCCAGCAGCTTTGAGCAGGGTAGTCCCACTGAAGCTTTCTTT. It codes for CASSFEQGSPTEAFF.